These T cell receptor beta chains were read from a single sample in a study of control samples from healthy donors and cancer patients. Clones were sequenced by immunoSEQ multiplex PCR, and TCRdb holds only the in-frame ones, with some missing. In the table there are roughly 73,000 clones, approximately 92% of which are singletons. The sequenced sample was blood. The receptors shown here come from a woman aged 55-69 years in good health. Each CDR3 is given with its conserved first and last residue. D genes are given only for firm matches. Clone size, where shown, is once, few, many, or a class for clones that have expanded.

V gene,clone size,CDR3 length,J gene,D gene,CDR3 protein,CDR3 DNA
TRBV25-1,NA,14,TRBJ1-4,NA,CASSRRAANEKLFF,TGTGCCAGCAGTCGCAGGGCGGCTAATGAAAAACTGTTTTTT
TRBV28,NA,12,TRBJ2-5,NA,CASSLFQETQYF,TGTGCCAGCAGTTTATTCCAAGAGACCCAGTACTTC
TRBV4-2,NA,15,TRBJ2-7,NA,CASSQGSSGSYEQYF,TGTGCCAGCAGCCAAGGCTCAAGCGGCTCCTACGAGCAGTACTTC
TRBV5-8,NA,14,TRBJ2-7,NA,CASSLIDSSYEQYF,TGTGCCAGCAGCTTGATCGACAGTTCCTACGAGCAGTACTTC
TRBV5-1,NA,13,TRBJ1-1,NA,CASRRGGQTEAFF,TGCGCCAGCCGGCGGGGAGGGCAAACTGAAGCTTTCTTT
TRBV21-1,NA,16,TRBJ1-5,NA,CASSKANRLGNQPQHF,TGTGCCAGCAGCAAAGCCAACAGATTAGGCAATCAGCCCCAGCATTTT
TRBV9,NA,15,TRBJ2-1,NA,CASSLGDLTYNEQFF,TGTGCCAGCAGCCTCGGGGACCTAACCTACAATGAGCAGTTCTTC
TRBV30,once,15,TRBJ1-4,TRBD1,CAWSVPGRGYEKLFF,TGTGCCTGGAGTGTACCTGGCAGGGGGTATGAAAAACTGTTTTTT
TRBV5-6,NA,15,TRBJ1-4,NA,CASCHLTSRCEKLFF,TGTGCCAGCTGCCATTTAACCTCCCGATGCGAAAAACTGTTTTTT
TRBV29-1,NA,14,TRBJ1-1,TRBD1,CSAQTGDKTTEAFF,TGCAGCGCACAGACAGGGGATAAAACCACTGAAGCTTTCTTT
TRBV28,NA,17,TRBJ1-5,TRBD1,CASTKYQGVPGNQPQHF,TGTGCCAGCACCAAATACCAGGGGGTCCCAGGGAATCAGCCCCAGCATTTT
TRBV5-1,few,14,TRBJ2-5,TRBD1,CASSMDRVGETQYF,TGCGCCAGCAGCATGGACAGGGTTGGAGAGACCCAGTACTTC
TRBV7-9,NA,13,TRBJ2-7,TRBD2,CASSLLGGSEQYF,TGTGCCAGCAGCTTACTGGGGGGGTCCGAGCAGTACTTC
TRBV5-1,NA,15,TRBJ2-1,TRBD2,CASSFAAGGKNEQFF,TGCGCCAGCAGCTTCGCGGCGGGAGGCAAGAATGAGCAGTTCTTC
TRBV27,once,16,TRBJ2-2,TRBD1,CASSLQGASNTGELFF,TGTGCCAGCAGTTTACAGGGGGCTTCGAACACCGGGGAGCTGTTTTTT
TRBV18,once,14,TRBJ2-1,NA,CASSPREAKVIGFF,TGTGCCAGCTCACCGCGAGAGGCCAAGGTAATAGGGTTCTTC
TRBV7-8,few,15,TRBJ1-3,TRBD1,CASRPGQGAGNTIYF,TGTGCCAGCAGGCCGGGACAGGGGGCGGGAAACACCATATATTTT
TRBV24-1,NA,16,TRBJ2-3,TRBD2,CATSDLKRERADTQYF,TGTGCCACCAGTGATTTAAAGCGGGAGCGGGCAGATACGCAGTATTTT
TRBV5-4,NA,14,TRBJ1-2,TRBD1,CASSFDRGYYGYTF,TGTGCCAGCAGCTTTGACAGGGGTTACTATGGCTACACCTTC
TRBV28,NA,17,TRBJ1-4,NA,CASSSSHSGATNEKLFF,TGTGCCAGCAGTTCCTCGCATTCAGGTGCAACTAATGAAAAACTGTTTTTT
TRBV6-5,NA,13,TRBJ1-2,NA,CASSYSGGFGYTF,TGTGCCAGCAGTTACTCTGGGGGGTTTGGCTACACCTTC
TRBV28,NA,12,TRBJ2-7,NA,CASSETAYEQYF,TGTGCCAGCAGTGAAACAGCCTACGAGCAGTACTTC
TRBV6-2/TRBV6-3,NA,14,TRBJ2-2,NA,CASSQQGPTGELFF,TGTGCCAGCAGTCAACAGGGCCCCACCGGGGAGCTGTTTTTT
TRBV28,NA,16,TRBJ2-6,NA,CATSSGEHAGANVLTF,TGTGCCACCAGCTCAGGGGAACACGCAGGGGCCAACGTCCTGACTTTC
TRBV18,NA,15,TRBJ2-5,TRBD2,CASSRVAGGQETQYF,TGTGCCAGCTCACGAGTAGCGGGAGGGCAAGAGACCCAGTACTTC
TRBV28,few,15,TRBJ1-2,TRBD1,CASSLTRGTLYGYTF,TGTGCCAGCAGTTTAACCAGGGGGACCCTTTATGGCTACACCTTC
TRBV20-1,NA,13,TRBJ1-1,NA,CSASAGLIAEAFF,TGCAGTGCTAGTGCGGGGCTTATTGCTGAAGCTTTCTTT
TRBV5-1,NA,16,TRBJ2-7,NA,CASSFSPSVLSYEQYF,TGCGCCAGCAGCTTTTCGCCCTCTGTACTATCCTACGAGCAGTACTTC
TRBV4-2,NA,16,TRBJ2-4,NA,CASSQDGGRAGNIQYF,TGTGCCAGCAGCCAAGATGGCGGCCGGGCGGGAAACATTCAGTACTTC
TRBV28,NA,16,TRBJ2-7,TRBD2,CASSKGVAGFSYEQYF,TGTGCCAGCAGTAAAGGAGTAGCGGGCTTCTCCTACGAGCAGTACTTC
TRBV19,NA,18,TRBJ1-5,NA,CASSSLNTEGWGNQPQHF,TGTGCCAGTAGTTCCCTCAATACAGAGGGTTGGGGCAATCAGCCCCAGCATTTT
TRBV4-1,NA,13,TRBJ2-1,NA,CASSQVQYNEQFF,TGCGCCAGCAGCCAGGTTCAGTACAATGAGCAGTTCTTC
TRBV5-1,NA,17,TRBJ2-7,NA,CASSPPGVASSSYEQYF,TGCGCCAGCAGCCCCCCCGGGGTGGCGAGCAGCTCCTACGAGCAGTACTTC
TRBV19,NA,16,TRBJ2-1,TRBD2,CASTYGSLAGVIEQFF,TGTGCCAGTACCTATGGTAGCCTAGCGGGAGTTATTGAGCAGTTCTTC
TRBV5-1,once,14,TRBJ2-5,NA,CASSLVRGQETQYF,TGCGCCAGCAGCTTGGTCAGGGGTCAAGAGACCCAGTACTTC
TRBV19,once,15,TRBJ1-5,NA,CASSRGGAALGAQHF,TGTGCCAGCTCTCGGGGGGGGGCAGCCCTCGGAGCCCAGCATTTT
TRBV19,NA,14,TRBJ2-7,NA,CASNTHILSYEQYF,TGTGCCAGTAATACCCATATCCTCTCCTACGAGCAGTACTTC
TRBV4-1,NA,14,TRBJ1-1,NA,CASSHKGQITEAFF,TGCGCCAGCAGCCATAAGGGGCAAATCACTGAAGCTTTCTTT
TRBV14,NA,15,TRBJ2-5,NA,CASSRGTVLQETQYF,TGTGCCAGCAGCCGCGGGACAGTATTACAAGAGACCCAGTACTTC
TRBV7-9,NA,13,TRBJ1-1,NA,CASSLEANTEAFF,TGTGCCAGCAGCTTAGAGGCGAACACTGAAGCTTTCTTT
TRBV6-5,once,15,TRBJ2-7,NA,CASRGVGTPDSEQYF,TGTGCCAGCCGAGGAGTTGGGACGCCGGACTCCGAGCAGTACTTC
TRBV5-1,NA,13,TRBJ2-7,TRBD1,CASREQGPYEQYF,TGCGCCAGCAGGGAACAGGGGCCCTACGAGCAGTACTTC